The next 25 T cell receptor beta chains were all read from a single sample in a study of T cells in localized non-small cell lung cancer. Sequenced by immunoSEQ multiplex PCR; TCRdb stores in-frame clones only, minus some. Among nearly 35,000 clones listed, 80% to 95% were seen once. The sample in question was peripheral blood mononuclear cells, obtained before any cancer treatment. The origin of the receptors is a female donor over 55 with stage II lung adenocarcinoma.

The V gene is TRBV2, the J gene TRBJ2-3; 15 bases line up with TRBD2. CDR1 SNHLY and CDR2 FYNNEI come from the germline V gene. The CDR3 totals 16 residues. J was trimmed by 5 bases and V by 6 bases; bases with no gene match: 6. CDR3 in DNA: TGTGCCAGCAGGGCCGGACTAGCGGGGGGGATAGATACGCAGTATTTT. Protein: CASRAGLAGGIDTQYF.

The table lists this clone with a few counts. This chain links TRBV5-4 with TRBJ1-2; 9 bases fit TRBD1. Trimming removed 3 bases from V and 4 bases from J; junction bases left unmatched: 10. The CDR3 is made up of 16 amino acids. From germline, CDR1 is SGHNT and CDR2 YYREEE (reference sequence). The CDR3 DNA follows: TGTGCCAGCAGCTCGCCAAGACAGGGGGTCGGCTATGGCTACACCTTC. Encoded protein: CASSSPRQGVGYGYTF.

The chain combines TRBV7-8 with TRBJ2-5, with D uncertain. The germline V gene has CDR1 SGHVS and CDR2 FQNEAQ. CDR3 length: 14 amino acids. V lost 7 bases, J lost 2 bases, and 14 bases lay in between. This CDR3 reads CASTILTDQETQYF. CDR3 nucleotide sequence: TGTGCCAGCACCATCTTGACGGATCAAGAGACCCAGTACTTC.

The chain employs TRBV29-1 and TRBJ2-2; no firm D call. Germline-derived CDR1 and CDR2 are SQVTM and ANQGSEA. The CDR3 has 13 amino acids. V was trimmed by 4 bases and J by 0 bases, leaving 6 bases between them. This CDR3 is CSVGHSNTGELFF. The CDR3, as DNA: TGCAGCGTTGGCCACTCGAACACCGGGGAGCTGTTTTTT.

This rearrangement joins TRBV27 to TRBJ2-3; 11 bases fit TRBD2. The CDR3 spans 17 residues. The germline V gene has CDR1 MNHEY and CDR2 SMNVEV (reference sequence). Trimming took 2 bases from V and 3 from J; bases not matched to a gene: 7. CDR3 DNA sequence: TGTGCCAGCAGTTTACTATTGACTAGCGGGATTACAGATACGCAGTATTTT. Its translation: CASSLLLTSGITDTQYF.

This sequence joins TRBV6-1 and TRBJ2-3; 10 nucleotides match TRBD1. The CDR3 covers 14 residues. The ends lost 6 bases at V and 7 bases at J; junction bases unmatched: 7. Germline lookup yields CDR1 MNHNS and CDR2 SASEGT. The CDR3 spells CASRTRDRGNTQYF. The CDR3 DNA follows: TGTGCCAGCAGAACTCGGGACAGGGGAAATACGCAGTATTTT.

The chain couples TRBV7-2 to TRBJ2-7; TRBD2 agrees at 11 bases. Germline-derived CDR1 and CDR2 are SGHTA and FQGNSA. This CDR3 is built from 17 residues. V gave up 5 bases and J gave up 2 bases; unmatched junction bases: 11. This chain's CDR3 is CASSTHLTSGITYEQYF. The CDR3 DNA is TGTGCCAGCAGCACTCACTTGACTAGCGGGATCACCTACGAGCAGTACTTC. The entire variable domain, with the rest obtained from reference TRBV7-2 and TRBJ2-7, is as follows: GAGVSQSPSNKVTEKGKDVELRCDPISGHTALYWYRQSLGQGLEFLIYFQGNSAPDKSGLPSDRFSAERTGGSVSTLTIQRTQQEDSAVYLCASSTHLTSGITYEQYFGPGTRLTVT.

V gene TRBV5-1 combines with J gene TRBJ2-3; no clear D. The CDR3 contains 12 residues. Germline lookup yields CDR1 SGHRS and CDR2 YFSETQ. V dropped 4 bases and J dropped 0 bases, with 3 bases sitting between them. CDR3 sequence: CASSPSTDTQYF. The CDR3 DNA reads as TGCGCCAGCAGCCCGAGCACAGATACGCAGTATTTT.

The chain is built from TRBV29-1 and TRBJ2-3, with 7 bases aligning to TRBD2. CDR3 length: 15 amino acids. J was trimmed by 0 bases and V by 5 bases; bases with no gene match: 8. The germline V gene has CDR1 SQVTM and CDR2 ANQGSEA. DNA for the CDR3: TGCAGCGTTCTGGGGGGGGGTAGTAGCACAGATACGCAGTATTTT. It specifies CSVLGGGSSTDTQYF.

This rearrangement joins TRBV5-1 to TRBJ1-5; possibly TRBD1 for D (6 bases). The V gene's germline CDR1 is SGHRS and CDR2 YFSETQ. The CDR3 consists of 16 residues. V was clipped by 0 bases and J by 3 bases, with 13 bases between them. In DNA, the CDR3 is TGCGCCAGCAGCTTGGATTCGGGGGCCCCCAATCAGCCCCAGCATTTT. Translation gives CASSLDSGAPNQPQHF.

V gene TRBV2 combines with J gene TRBJ1-4; D is perhaps TRBD1 (5 bases). This CDR3 is built from 15 residues. V lost 5 bases and J 3 bases, leaving 13 bases between the germline ends. Germline assignment: CDR1 SNHLY and CDR2 FYNNEI. The CDR3 bases are TGTGCCAGCAGTAATCAGGCAGGGCCTAATGAAAAACTGTTTTTT. This sequence encodes CASSNQAGPNEKLFF.

Only one count was recorded for this clone. The genes are TRBV6-4 and TRBJ1-1; D unresolved. V lost 4 bases to trimming and J lost 3 bases, with 9 bases between them. The CDR3 is 13 residues long. Germline V gene data show CDR1 as MRHNA and CDR2 as SNTAGT. CDR3: CASSVREDTEAFF. The CDR3, as DNA: TGTGCCAGCAGTGTAAGGGAGGACACTGAAGCTTTCTTT.

CDR3 sequence: CASRRTGGLGGYTF. The CDR3 DNA reads as TGTGCCAGCAGGAGGACAGGGGGTTTGGGTGGCTACACCTTC. J is TRBJ1-2 and V is TRBV28, with 10 bases aligning to TRBD1. Germline CDR1 MDHEN, CDR2 SYDVKM. V lost 6 bases and J lost 7; bases outside the gene matches: 8. This CDR3 contains 14 residues.

CDR3 amino acids: CASSPDRTASYGYTF. The CDR3 DNA reads as TGTGCCAGCAGCCCCGACCGGACAGCGAGTTATGGCTACACCTTC. The chain links TRBV7-2 to TRBJ1-2; D might be TRBD1 (6 bases). This CDR3 spans 15 amino acids. Trimming stripped 5 bases from V and 5 bases from J, with 18 bases between. Germline CDR1 reads SGHTA; CDR2 reads FQGNSA.

The rearrangement uses TRBV7-8 and TRBJ2-7; 12 nucleotides agree with TRBD2. Germline V lookup: CDR1 SGHVS, CDR2 FQNEAQ. CDR3 length: 14 amino acids. V was clipped by 4 bases and J by 3 bases; unmatched bases: 1. CDR3 amino acids: CASSWTSGDYEQYF. The CDR3 DNA follows: TGTGCCAGCAGCTGGACTAGCGGGGACTACGAGCAGTACTTC.

The genes are TRBV5-1 and TRBJ2-7; D is ambiguous. Germline V gene data show CDR1 as SGHRS and CDR2 as YFSETQ. The CDR3 is 14 amino acids. Trimming removed 2 bases from V and 0 bases from J, with 9 bases in between. The CDR3 DNA sequence: TGCGCCAGCAGCTTTTCCGGGTCCTCCTACGAGCAGTACTTC. Protein: CASSFSGSSYEQYF. Variable domain in full (rest from reference TRBV5-1 and TRBJ2-7): KAGVTQTPRYLIKTRGQQVTLSCSPISGHRSVSWYQQTPGQGLQFLFEYFSETQRNKGNFPGRFSGRQFSNSRSEMNVSTLELGDSALYLCASSFSGSSYEQYFGPGTRLTVT.

V gene TRBV15 combines with J gene TRBJ2-3, with D perhaps being TRBD1 or TRBD2 (5 bases each). Per the germline V gene, CDR1 is LNHNV and CDR2 is YYDKDF (reference sequence). Trimming shortened V by 0 bases and J by 5 bases, and 15 bases separated the two germline ends. This CDR3 region has 16 residues. The CDR3 DNA follows: TGTGCCACCAGCAGAGATAAGAGGGGTGTGAGAGATACGCAGTATTTT. As protein: CATSRDKRGVRDTQYF.

The chain is built from TRBV11-2 and TRBJ2-1; tentative D call: TRBD1 (6 bases). The CDR3 covers 15 residues. V dropped 1 base and J dropped 9 bases, with 16 bases sitting between them. Per germline, CDR1 SGHAT and CDR2 FQNNGV. The DNA of the CDR3 is TGTGCCAGCAGCTTAGTGGGACAAGGAGGAGGTGAGCAGTTCTTC. Protein: CASSLVGQGGGEQFF.

The V and J genes are TRBV7-9 and TRBJ1-5, with D uncertain. V lost 1 base and J lost 6, with 10 bases in between. CDR1 and CDR2 from the germline V gene are SEHNR and FQNEAQ (reference sequence). This CDR3 region has 14 residues. CDR3 in amino acids: CASSLVGIGQPQHF. The CDR3 DNA reads as TGTGCCAGCAGCTTAGTTGGGATAGGTCAGCCCCAGCATTTT.

The chain is built from TRBV2 and TRBJ1-4; D remains ambiguous. Germline CDR1 reads SNHLY; CDR2 reads FYNNEI. Between the trimmed V and J ends, which lost 2 bases and 8 bases, there was a span of 3 bases. The CDR3 length is 11 residues. The chain's CDR3 is CASSEREKLFF. CDR3 nucleotide sequence: TGTGCCAGCAGTGAACGGGAAAAACTGTTTTTT. Looking up the rest from reference TRBV2 and TRBJ1-4 gives the full variable domain: EPEVTQTPSHQVTQMGQEVILRCVPISNHLYFYWYRQILGQKVEFLVSFYNNEISEKSEIFDDQFSVERPDGSNFTLKIRSTKLEDSAMYFCASSEREKLFFGSGTQLSVL.

This clone was found once. The chain couples TRBV5-4 to TRBJ2-7, with a tentative D call TRBD1 (5 bases). There are 13 residues in the CDR3. Germline V lookup: CDR1 SGHNT, CDR2 YYREEE (reference sequence). Between the trimmed V and J ends, which lost 1 base and 7 bases, there was a span of 12 bases. The CDR3 DNA reads TGTGCCAGCAGCTTGAGTGGGGCGGATGAGCAGTACTTC. Its protein is CASSLSGADEQYF. Supplemented by reference TRBV5-4 and TRBJ2-7, the full variable domain reads ETGVTQSPTHLIKTRGQQVTLRCSSQSGHNTVSWYQQALGQGPQFIFQYYREEENGRGNFPPRFSGLQFPNYSSELNVNALELDDSALYLCASSLSGADEQYFGPGTRLTVT.

This rearrangement joins TRBV5-1 to TRBJ1-3; D possibly corresponds to TRBD1 (6 bases). The CDR3 extends over 17 amino acids. CDR1 is SGHRS and CDR2 is YFSETQ in the germline V gene. With 0 bases removed from V and 2 bases from J, the gap between germline ends came to 15 bases. Here the CDR3 reads CASSLGIRQAPGNTIYF. DNA for the CDR3: TGCGCCAGCAGCTTGGGTATACGACAGGCTCCTGGAAACACCATATATTTT.

This chain uses TRBV7-9 with TRBJ2-2; 10 nucleotides match TRBD1. The CDR3 sequence is 16 residues long. V lost 5 bases and J lost 4; bases outside the gene matches: 7. Looked up from germline, CDR1 is SEHNR and CDR2 is FQNEAQ (reference sequence). The CDR3 protein is CASSAQGQGSTGELFF. The CDR3 nucleotides read TGTGCCAGCAGCGCCCAGGGACAGGGGAGCACCGGGGAGCTGTTTTTT.

V and J are TRBV6-6 and TRBJ2-1, with TRBD2 as a possible D gene (6 bases). With 6 bases removed from V and 10 bases from J, the gap between germline ends came to 13 bases. The CDR3 spans 12 residues. Per germline, CDR1 MNHNY and CDR2 SVGAGI (reference sequence). CDR3 DNA: TGTGCCAGCAGCACTAGCAGCCTCGAGCAGTTCTTC. This sequence encodes CASSTSSLEQFF.

This chain links TRBV6-5 with TRBJ2-3; D ambiguous. The V gene lost 0 bases and the J gene lost 2 bases, with 12 bases spanning the gap. Germline CDR1 and CDR2: MNHEY and SVGAGI. The CDR3 has 16 amino acids. CDR3 DNA sequence: TGTGCCAGCAGTTACTCTGCACCAGTGCTCACAGATACGCAGTATTTT. Translating gives CASSYSAPVLTDTQYF.